A selection of T cell receptor beta chains follows, all from one sample in a study of blood T cell repertoires in COVID-19. Libraries were prepared by immunoSEQ multiplex PCR; TCRdb keeps only in-frame clonotypes and omits some of them. The sample comprises 150,000 to 200,000 clones, just over 85% of which are singletons, and about 8.4% rests with the top ten. The sample taken for sequencing was PBMCs or T cells enriched from blood (not recorded which). All receptors come from a woman between 18 and 29 years old who had recovered from COVID-19. CDR3s include the opening cysteine and the closing phenylalanine or tryptophan. The D gene is left open where the match is weak. Rows give clone size only sometimes, using once, few, many, or a class for an expanded clone.

v_call	clone_size	j_call	d_call	cdr3_nt	cdr3_aa
TRBV29-1	.	TRBJ1-2	.	TGCAGCGTCCAATCTCAGGGGTATGGCTACACCTTC	CSVQSQGYGYTF
TRBV19	.	TRBJ2-2	TRBD2	TGTGCCACGGGGGGAGGCGGATACGCGAACACCGGGGAGCTGTTTTTT	CATGGGGYANTGELFF
TRBV6-1	few	TRBJ1-4	TRBD1	TGTGCCAGCAGTGAAGCGGAGGGGGCTGGTGAAAAACTGTTTTTT	CASSEAEGAGEKLFF
TRBV28	.	TRBJ1-1	.	TGTGCCATATATTCAGGGGTGAACACTGAAGCTTTCTTT	CAIYSGVNTEAFF
TRBV4-1	.	TRBJ1-5	TRBD1	TGCGCCAGCAGCCGTGGACAGGGAGGTTCCAATCAGCCCCAGCATTTT	CASSRGQGGSNQPQHF
TRBV9	.	TRBJ2-1	.	TGTGCCAGCAGCGTAGTCCCTAGCGACCACAATGAGCAGTTCTTC	CASSVVPSDHNEQFF
TRBV7-9	once	TRBJ1-1	.	TGTGCCAGCAGCTTACATGGGGGCGCCACTGAAGCTTTCTTT	CASSLHGGATEAFF
TRBV5-1	.	TRBJ1-1	TRBD1	TGCGCCAGCAGGTTCTCAGAGGGACAGGGTTGGACTGAAGCTTTCTTT	CASRFSEGQGWTEAFF
TRBV28	.	TRBJ1-5	.	TGTGCCAGCAGTTTATGGGACAGTTCGACTTTTGATAGCAATCAGCCCCAGCATTTT	CASSLWDSSTFDSNQPQHF
TRBV10-3	.	TRBJ2-3	TRBD2	TGTGGGGCGGGGGCAGATACGCAGTATTTT	CGAGADTQYF
TRBV3-1/TRBV3-2	.	TRBJ2-1	TRBD2	TGTGCCAGCAGCGGTCGACTAGCGGGGGTAAATGAGCAGTTCTTC	CASSGRLAGVNEQFF
TRBV23-1	.	TRBJ1-3	.	TGCGCCAGCAGTCAATCACCCCTCTTCAGCTCTGGAAACACCATATATTTT	CASSQSPLFSSGNTIYF
TRBV28	.	TRBJ1-2	.	TGTGCCAGCAGTTTAACCGAGGGCTATGGCTACACCTTC	CASSLTEGYGYTF
TRBV10-3	few	TRBJ1-1	.	TGTGCCATCAGTGAGTCGAGGACTAATGAAGCTTTCTTT	CAISESRTNEAFF
TRBV25-1	.	TRBJ2-1	TRBD2	TGTGCCAGCCTTGGCGGGCTAGCGGAGATCAATGAGCAGTTCTTC	CASLGGLAEINEQFF
TRBV30	.	TRBJ1-1	TRBD1	TGTGCCTGGGTGGGGTTCACAGGGGGCTTCTCAGTGGAAGACACTGAAGCTTTCTTT	CAWVGFTGGFSVEDTEAFF
TRBV5-1	.	TRBJ1-2	.	TGCGCCAGCAGCTCAACCGAGGGGGCTAACTATGGCTACACCTTC	CASSSTEGANYGYTF
TRBV10-1	.	TRBJ1-1	TRBD1	TGCGCCAGCAGAAAGGACAGGGCCGCTGAAGCTTTCTTT	CASRKDRAAEAFF
TRBV5-4	few	TRBJ1-1	TRBD1	TGTGCCAGCAGCTCCGACAGGGGCCTGAACACTGAAGCTTTCTTT	CASSSDRGLNTEAFF
TRBV28	.	TRBJ1-2	TRBD1	TGTGCCAGCAGTTTCCGAACGGCCCCCGGACAGGAGGAATATGGCTACACCTTC	CASSFRTAPGQEEYGYTF
TRBV25-1	.	TRBJ2-1	.	TGTGCCAGCAGTGGCCCGTTAGCGTACTACAATGAGCAGTTCTTC	CASSGPLAYYNEQFF
TRBV5-6	.	TRBJ1-2	.	TGTGCCAGCAGCTCCGCGGACAGACCTAACTATGGCTACACCTTC	CASSSADRPNYGYTF
TRBV3-1/TRBV3-2	.	TRBJ1-6	.	TGTGCCAGCAGCCAAGAGACAGAGATTTATAATTCACCCCTCCACTTT	CASSQETEIYNSPLHF
TRBV29-1	.	TRBJ2-7	.	TGCAGCGTTGACATCGGGGGTACCTACGAGCAGTACTTC	CSVDIGGTYEQYF
TRBV19	.	TRBJ1-6	TRBD1	TGTGCCAGTAGTATGGGGACAGGGAATAATTCACCCCTCCACTTT	CASSMGTGNNSPLHF
TRBV9	few	TRBJ2-1	TRBD1	TGTGCCAGCAGCGCGGGACAGGGGGGATACAATGAGCAGTTCTTC	CASSAGQGGYNEQFF
TRBV4-3	.	TRBJ1-3	.	TGCGCCAGCAGCCAAGATCTGGTACAGGCTGGAAACACCATATATTTT	CASSQDLVQAGNTIYF
TRBV13	.	TRBJ1-1	.	TGTGCCAGCAGCCCAATGAACACTGAAGCTTTCTTT	CASSPMNTEAFF
TRBV7-3	.	TRBJ2-1	.	TGTGCCAGCAGCTTAACAGGGACTCACAATGAGCAGTTCTTC	CASSLTGTHNEQFF
TRBV7-9	.	TRBJ2-3	.	TGTGCCAGCAGCTTTGAGGACTGGGATACGCAGTATTTT	CASSFEDWDTQYF
TRBV6-6	.	TRBJ2-2	.	TGTGCCAGCAGTTACCGGTCAGGGGTCAGCCCTCGGCTGTTTTTT	CASSYRSGVSPRLFF
TRBV23-1	.	TRBJ1-1	.	TGCGCCAGCAGAGAAACAGGGAAGAACACTGAAGCTTTCTTT	CASRETGKNTEAFF
TRBV7-8	.	TRBJ1-6	.	TGTGCCAGCAGCTTAGACACAGGGACCCCGAACCATTCACCCCTCCACTTT	CASSLDTGTPNHSPLHF
TRBV2	few	TRBJ2-7	.	TGTGCCAGCAGTGCCCCTTACTACGAGCAGTACTTC	CASSAPYYEQYF
TRBV5-4	.	TRBJ2-4	TRBD1	TGTGCCAGCAGCGGGGGACAGTGGGAGGCCAAAAACATTCAGTACTTC	CASSGGQWEAKNIQYF
TRBV27	.	TRBJ2-1	.	TGTGCCAGCAGTTCCAGGTATGGGACTTACAATGAGCAGTTCTTC	CASSSRYGTYNEQFF
TRBV7-9	.	TRBJ1-6	TRBD1	TGTGCCAGCAGCGACCGCCGGGGACAGGGAAATTCACCCCTCCACTTT	CASSDRRGQGNSPLHF
TRBV3-1/TRBV3-2	.	TRBJ1-4	.	TGTGCCAGCAGCCAAGATCTCGTACAGGGTCGCGAAAAACTGTTTTTT	CASSQDLVQGREKLFF
TRBV10-3	few	TRBJ1-2	.	TGTGCCATCAATGAAGAAGGAGGGAGGGATTTGGGCTACACCTTC	CAINEEGGRDLGYTF
TRBV3-1/TRBV3-2	.	TRBJ1-4	.	TGTGCCAGCGGCCGAGGGGCGGGAGATGAAAAACTGTTTTTT	CASGRGAGDEKLFF
TRBV9	.	TRBJ1-2	TRBD1	TGTGCCAGCAGCCAGACAGGGGACTATGGCTACACCTTC	CASSQTGDYGYTF
TRBV2	.	TRBJ2-3	.	TGTGCCAGCGAGGTGGCCGGTGGTACGCAGTATTTT	CASEVAGGTQYF
TRBV5-5	.	TRBJ2-1	TRBD2	TGTGCCAGCAGCCCACTAGCGGGAACCTACAATGAGCAGTTCTTC	CASSPLAGTYNEQFF
TRBV19	.	TRBJ1-5	.	TGTGCCAGTAGTATAGTCGGGATACAGCATTTT	CASSIVGIQHF
TRBV27	.	TRBJ1-2	.	TGTGCCAGCAGTCCACAGGGCGACTATGGCTACACCTTC	CASSPQGDYGYTF
TRBV7-2	.	TRBJ1-1	.	TGTGCCAGCAGCTCGGGACAAGGCACTGAAGCTTTCTTT	CASSSGQGTEAFF
TRBV2	once	TRBJ2-7	.	TGTGCCAGCAGTGAACAGGTCGAGCAGTACTTC	CASSEQVEQYF
TRBV12-3/TRBV12-4	.	TRBJ1-6	.	TGTGCCATCAAGAGGGTTAGGGATTCACCCCTCCACTTT	CAIKRVRDSPLHF
TRBV2	few	TRBJ1-1	.	TGTGCCAGCACCGGGGGACTCATGAACACTGAAGCTTTCTTT	CASTGGLMNTEAFF
TRBV30	.	TRBJ2-3	TRBD2	TGTGCCTGGAGTGTGGCGGGGGATGGAGATACGCAGTATTTT	CAWSVAGDGDTQYF
TRBV12-3/TRBV12-4	.	TRBJ2-7	.	TGTGCCAGCAGCCAATACTACGTTGAGCAGTACTTC	CASSQYYVEQYF